This section outlines one T cell receptor (beta chain) sequence together with its context. Its antigen remains unknown. This sample was taken from a study of T cell responses to AZD1222 COVID-19 vaccine. Produced via immunoSEQ multiplex PCR; TCRdb's table is partial and in-frame only. The sample consists of 150,000 to 170,000 clones, about 87% of them appearing once. Study-level findings and limits: Repertoire collection took place solely once the T cell response had peaked.

The sequenced sample was peripheral blood, obtained on day 0 of AZD1222 vaccination. This TCR was recovered from an adult in good health.

This CDR3 is CASSPGLAGGSYNEQFF. The CDR3 DNA reads as TGTGCCAGCAGCCCTGGACTAGCGGGGGGCTCCTACAATGAGCAGTTCTTC. The chain recombines TRBV7-6 with TRBJ2-1, with 14 bases matching TRBD2. Germline V gene sequence: CDR1 SGHVS, CDR2 FNYEAQ. The CDR3 extends over 17 amino acids. The junction had 3 bases not matched to a gene; V was cut back by 5 bases and J by 0 bases.